Below are 30 T cell receptor beta chains sequenced from a single sample in a study of T cell changes during pregnancy in multiple sclerosis (dated by TCRdb to 2018 to 2020). Receptor amplification or capture employed the immunoSEQ multiplex PCR assay. TCRdb's version of the immuneACCESS table is confined to in-frame rearrangements and falls short of the full clone set. An unresolved V gene accounts for under half of the shortfall where checked; the remainder is of unknown origin. In all, the sample holds some 85,000 clones, and over 90% of those were seen once. The biggest ten clones account for around 0.84% of the sample. Sequencing was performed on peripheral blood, taken in the third trimester of pregnancy. The receptors stem from a female donor with multiple sclerosis, enrolled in a pregnancy study.

V gene TRBV9 combines with J gene TRBJ2-3, with TRBD2 as a possible D gene (5 bases). The germline V gene encodes CDR1 SGDLS and CDR2 YYNGEE. Trimming took 4 bases from V and 1 from J, leaving 13 bases between them. The CDR3 contains 15 residues. The CDR3 DNA sequence: TGTGCCAGCAGCTCTCGAGCGGAGCGCACAGATACGCAGTATTTT. It encodes CASSSRAERTDTQYF.

The J gene is TRBJ2-7, the V gene TRBV29-1; tentatively, D is TRBD1 (6 bases). This CDR3 has 12 residues. CDR1 SQVTM and CDR2 ANQGSEA come from the germline V gene. The V and J ends lost 3 bases and 6 bases respectively, with 12 bases between them. The DNA of the CDR3 is TGCAGCGTTGAGGACAGCTACCCCGAGCAGTACTTC. Protein sequence: CSVEDSYPEQYF.

This chain connects TRBV30 to TRBJ2-2, with D possibly matching TRBD1 (6 bases). Germline-derived CDR1 and CDR2 are GTSNPN and SVGIG (reference sequence). This CDR3 spans 13 amino acids. V was trimmed by 5 bases and J by 6 bases, leaving 13 bases between them. In DNA, the CDR3 is TGTGCCTGGCAAAACAGGGTTCCCGGGGAGCTGTTTTTT. Translating it yields CAWQNRVPGELFF. Full variable domain (outside the CDR3, taken from reference TRBV30 and TRBJ2-2): SQTIHQWPATLVQPVGSPLSLECTVEGTSNPNLYWYRQAAGRGLQLLFYSVGIGQISSEVPQNLSASRPQDRQFILSSKKLLLSDSGFYLCAWQNRVPGELFFGEGSRLTVL.

This chain joins TRBV6-5 and TRBJ1-2; perhaps TRBD1 as D (5 bases). The CDR3 is 13 residues long. Trimming removed 7 bases from V and 4 bases from J, with 13 bases in between. Germline CDR1 is MNHEY and CDR2 is SVGAGI. CDR3 sequence reads: CASKVGAFYGYTF. CDR3 DNA: TGTGCCAGCAAGGTTGGGGCGTTCTATGGCTACACCTTC.

This chain connects TRBV27 to TRBJ1-2; D gene ambiguous. The CDR3 has 12 residues. Trimming removed 5 bases from V and 4 bases from J, with 8 bases in between. The germline gives CDR1 MNHEY, CDR2 SMNVEV (reference sequence). The chain's CDR3 is CASSQTGYGYTF. CDR3 nucleotide sequence: TGTGCCAGCAGTCAGACGGGCTATGGCTACACCTTC.

This chain joins TRBV16 and TRBJ2-5; no reliable D call. V was clipped by 1 base and J by 7 bases, with 16 bases between them. The germline gives CDR1 KGHSY, CDR2 FQNENV. The CDR3 loop spans 15 amino acids. Here the CDR3 reads CASSQLSAGSGTQYF. The CDR3, as DNA: TGTGCCAGCAGCCAATTATCGGCAGGATCCGGGACCCAGTACTTC. Full variable domain (missing parts from reference TRBV16 and TRBJ2-5): GEEVAQTPKHLVRGEGQKAKLYCAPIKGHSYVFWYQQVLKNEFKFLISFQNENVFDETGMPKERFSAKCLPNSPCSLEIQATKLEDSAVYFCASSQLSAGSGTQYFGPGTRLLVL.

The chain joins TRBV11-2 to TRBJ2-1, with D unclear. The CDR3 totals 14 residues. Looked up from germline, CDR1 is SGHAT and CDR2 is FQNNGV. The germline V and J ends were trimmed by 2 bases and 4 bases, with 9 bases remaining between them. The CDR3 here is CASSLSSEYNEQFF. The CDR3 bases are TGTGCCAGCAGCTTATCTTCGGAGTACAATGAGCAGTTCTTC.

J is TRBJ2-4 and V is TRBV19; D may be TRBD1 (5 bases). From germline, CDR1 is LNHDA and CDR2 SQIVND (reference sequence). CDR3 size: 14 residues. Trimming took 5 bases from V and 7 from J, leaving 15 bases between them. This CDR3 reads CASSHGRVENIQYF. As DNA, the CDR3 is TGTGCCAGTAGTCATGGCAGGGTGGAGAACATTCAGTACTTC. Combining the CDR3 with reference TRBV19 and TRBJ2-4 gives the whole variable domain DGGITQSPKYLFRKEGQNVTLSCEQNLNHDAMYWYRQDPGQGLRLIYYSQIVNDFQKGDIAEGYSVSREKKESFPLTVTSAQKNPTAFYLCASSHGRVENIQYFGAGTRLSVL.

This clone has just one count. CDR3 in amino acids: CASSPGVGSYNEQFF. As DNA, the CDR3 is TGTGCCAGCAGTCCAGGGGTTGGTTCCTACAATGAGCAGTTCTTC. This sequence joins TRBV6-5 and TRBJ2-1; D might be TRBD1 (6 bases). The CDR3 has 15 residues. CDR1 and CDR2 (germline): MNHEY, SVGAGI. V was cut by 5 bases and J by 1 base, with 12 bases left in between.

The rearrangement links TRBV29-1 to TRBJ2-7; 13 nucleotides match TRBD2. The CDR3 totals 16 residues. Germline V lookup: CDR1 SQVTM, CDR2 ANQGSEA. The J segment lost 0 bases and the V segment lost 3 bases, leaving 5 bases of the junction unmatched. The DNA of the CDR3 is TGCAGCGTTGAGGTGGGACTAGCGGGGAGCTCCTACGAGCAGTACTTC. Protein: CSVEVGLAGSSYEQYF.

This chain's CDR3 is CASSLPGGGRGQETQYF. The DNA for the CDR3 is TGTGCCAGCAGTTTACCGGGAGGGGGTAGGGGTCAAGAGACCCAGTACTTC. This chain links TRBV28 with TRBJ2-5; 8 positions match TRBD2. The length of the CDR3 is 17 residues. Germline CDR1 and CDR2: MDHEN and SYDVKM. The junction had 10 bases not matched to a gene; V was cut back by 2 bases and J by 2 bases.

The V call is TRBV19, the J call TRBJ1-5, with D unclear. The germline gives CDR1 LNHDA, CDR2 SQIVND (reference sequence). V was cut by 6 bases and J by 3 bases, with 12 bases left in between. There are 14 residues in the CDR3. CDR3 nucleotide sequence: TGTGCCAGTAGCCAATGGCGGATCAATCAGCCCCAGCATTTT. Its translation is CASSQWRINQPQHF.

The chain combines TRBV2 with TRBJ1-5; D uncertain. Looked up from germline, CDR1 is SNHLY and CDR2 is FYNNEI. The CDR3 loop spans 13 amino acids. V was cut by 9 bases and J by 4 bases, with 13 bases left in between. In nucleotides, the CDR3 is TGTGCCAGTAGACACGAACGAAATCAGCCCCAGCATTTT. This sequence encodes CASRHERNQPQHF.

The chain employs TRBV4-2 and TRBJ2-7; TRBD2 aligns across 10 bases. The germline V gene has CDR1 LGHNA and CDR2 YNFKEQ. The CDR3 consists of 19 residues. V shed 0 bases, J shed 7 bases, and the junction held 18 bases outside the gene matches. The CDR3 sequence: CASSQDFSLGLAGVGEQYF. In nucleotides, the CDR3 is TGTGCCAGCAGCCAAGATTTCTCCCTTGGGCTAGCGGGAGTTGGGGAGCAGTACTTC.

The chain couples TRBV7-8 to TRBJ1-1; a weak D match, TRBD1 (6 bases). This CDR3 has 17 amino acids. Trimming took 2 bases from V and 0 from J, leaving 16 bases between them. Germline-derived CDR1 and CDR2 are SGHVS and FQNEAQ. The CDR3 here is CASSLRGGAVMNTEAFF. CDR3 nucleotides: TGTGCCAGCAGCTTACGTGGGGGGGCAGTTATGAACACTGAAGCTTTCTTT.

The chain uses TRBV1 and TRBJ2-7; the D segment call TRBD2 is taken from the table without a DNA check. TRBV1 is termed a pseudogene. The CDR3 runs 16 residues. For the CDR3, the DNA is TGCACCGGCGGGACTAGCGGGTCCCCGGCACCCTACGAGCAGTACTTC. It specifies CTGGTSGSPAPYEQYF.

V is TRBV27 and J is TRBJ2-3; 13 nucleotides match TRBD2. J gave up 8 bases and V 6 bases, and 8 bases lay outside the gene matches. There are 15 residues in the CDR3. Germline V lookup: CDR1 MNHEY, CDR2 SMNVEV (reference sequence). The CDR3 DNA follows: TGTGCCAGCAGGTCGACTAGCGGGAGGTTAGTTACGCAGTATTTT. Protein product: CASRSTSGRLVTQYF.

The CDR3 sequence is CASSLPGLVGNEQFF. The DNA of the CDR3 is TGTGCCAGCAGCTTACCCGGACTAGTTGGTAATGAGCAGTTCTTC. The V call is TRBV5-6, the J call TRBJ2-1; 7 bases are shared with TRBD2. The CDR3 sequence is 15 residues long. V shed 2 bases, J shed 7 bases, and the junction held 9 bases outside the gene matches. Germline assignment: CDR1 SGHDT and CDR2 YYEEEE.

CDR3 coding DNA: TGTGCTAGTGGTTTGCTGCTAGCGGGAGTTGAGCAGTTCTTC. Its translation: CASGLLLAGVEQFF. This chain links TRBV12-5 with TRBJ2-1; TRBD2 matches 10 bases. The V gene end was trimmed by 2 bases and the J gene end by 9 bases; junction bases not matched to a gene: 4. The CDR3 is made up of 14 amino acids. From germline, CDR1 is LGHNT and CDR2 FRNRAP.

In its sample, this clone was seen a few times. The chain has TRBV5-1 and TRBJ1-1; TRBD1 is a possible D gene (5 bases). V was trimmed by 0 bases and J by 5 bases, leaving 14 bases between them. This CDR3 has 15 residues. Germline V gene data show CDR1 as SGHRS and CDR2 as YFSETQ. The DNA for the CDR3 is TGCGCCAGCAGCTTGGTTGGGGCTGGGGGGACTGAAGCTTTCTTT. It yields the protein CASSLVGAGGTEAFF.

The V gene is TRBV6-1, the J gene TRBJ2-1, with 10 bases fitting TRBD2. Unmatched junction bases numbered 13, after V lost 8 bases and J lost 9 bases. The germline V gene encodes CDR1 MNHNS and CDR2 SASEGT. The CDR3 has 15 residues. This CDR3 is CASGYKAGGPGEQFF. CDR3 in DNA: TGTGCCAGCGGATACAAAGCGGGAGGGCCGGGTGAGCAGTTCTTC.

This sequence joins TRBV5-1 and TRBJ2-5; D is unclear. Germline assignment: CDR1 SGHRS and CDR2 YFSETQ. Trimming left V 0 bases short and J 4 bases short, with 7 bases between. The CDR3 has 13 residues. This chain's CDR3 is CASSLGTGETQYF. The CDR3 nucleotides are TGCGCCAGCAGCTTGGGCACCGGAGAGACCCAGTACTTC.

The chain carries TRBV12-5 and TRBJ2-1; TRBD2 aligns across 9 bases. The length of the CDR3 is 15 residues. V shed 1 base and J 8 bases; nucleotides not matched to a gene: 6. Germline V gene lookup returns CDR1 LGHNT and CDR2 FRNRAP. The chain's CDR3 is CASGLGSGLAYEQFF. In DNA form, the CDR3 reads TGTGCTAGTGGTTTGGGATCGGGACTAGCATATGAGCAGTTCTTC.

The CDR3 nucleotides read TGTGCCAGCAGCTTACAGGGTTTCGACGAGCAGTACTTC. Translating gives CASSLQGFDEQYF. This sequence joins TRBV11-2 and TRBJ2-7; D is possibly TRBD1 (5 bases). The V and J ends lost 2 bases and 5 bases respectively, with 10 bases between them. There are 13 residues in the CDR3. Germline V gives CDR1 SGHAT, CDR2 FQNNGV.

The CDR3 reads CASRGRQGYTGELFF. The CDR3 DNA reads as TGTGCCAGTAGAGGACGCCAGGGGTACACCGGGGAGCTGTTTTTT. V usage is TRBV19 and J usage is TRBJ2-2, with D possibly being TRBD1 (6 bases). The CDR3 has 15 amino acids. Germline V gives CDR1 LNHDA, CDR2 SQIVND (reference sequence). V dropped 6 bases and J dropped 3 bases, with 14 bases sitting between them.

The genes are TRBV29-1 and TRBJ2-7; TRBD2 is a possible D gene (6 bases). CDR3 size: 12 residues. Trimming cost V 4 bases and J 6 bases, with 13 bases left between them. CDR1 and CDR2 (germline): SQVTM, ANQGSEA. The DNA of the CDR3 is TGCAGCGTTGTCCCTGGGGGGAGCGAGCAGTACTTC. Translating gives CSVVPGGSEQYF.

The genes are TRBV7-9 and TRBJ1-5, with 11 bases matching TRBD1. CDR1 is SEHNR and CDR2 is FQNEAQ in the germline V gene (reference sequence). The V gene end was trimmed by 6 bases and the J gene end by 6 bases; junction bases not matched to a gene: 7. This CDR3 has 15 residues. This CDR3 reads CASRLGTGGSQPQHF. The CDR3 nucleotides are TGTGCCAGCAGGCTCGGGACAGGGGGGAGTCAGCCCCAGCATTTT.

This chain links TRBV7-9 with TRBJ1-2; 8 nucleotides line up with TRBD1. The CDR3 consists of 13 residues. The trim removed 0 bases at V and 7 bases at J, leaving 1 base unmatched. From germline, CDR1 is SEHNR and CDR2 FQNEAQ (reference sequence). CDR3 in amino acids: CASSLAQGGGYTF. The DNA for the CDR3 is TGTGCCAGCAGCTTAGCACAGGGGGGTGGCTACACCTTC.

This clone has a handful of counts. The V gene is TRBV2, the J gene TRBJ1-1, with D unresolved. V lost 4 bases to trimming and J lost 5 bases, with 11 bases between them. In germline, CDR1 is SNHLY, CDR2 FYNNEI. The CDR3 totals 13 residues. The CDR3, as DNA: TGTGCCAGCAGTGTTTTAAGGGAGACTGAAGCTTTCTTT. Amino acids: CASSVLRETEAFF.

This chain connects TRBV19 to TRBJ2-1; TRBD2 is a possible D gene (6 bases). Trimming pared 6 bases from V and 4 bases from J, leaving 7 bases between. The CDR3 extends over 12 amino acids. Germline loops: CDR1 LNHDA, CDR2 SQIVND (reference sequence). The DNA of the CDR3 is TGTGCCAGTAGCGGGACTTACAATGAGCAGTTCTTC. Translated, it gives CASSGTYNEQFF. Using reference TRBV19 and TRBJ2-1 for the parts outside the CDR3, the full variable domain is DGGITQSPKYLFRKEGQNVTLSCEQNLNHDAMYWYRQDPGQGLRLIYYSQIVNDFQKGDIAEGYSVSREKKESFPLTVTSAQKNPTAFYLCASSGTYNEQFFGPGTRLTVL.